What follows describes a single TCR beta chain. What it recognizes is unknown. The repertoire was sequenced with immunoSEQ multiplex PCR; TCRdb's copy has only in-frame clones and lacks some. The repertoire holds around 26,000 clones, less than 80% seen once, with 21% in the top ten. This sample was included in a study of CD4 T cells in relation to SARS-CoV-2 and coronaviruses. CD4+ T cells from unexposed donors were obtained before the COVID-19 pandemic (2011-2018). The cells were cultured for 9 to 11 days before CD4+ T cells were isolated. Unexposed-donor CD4+ T cells were probed with SARS-CoV-2 S/N and four cold-coronavirus spikes, cells permitting. The CDR3 spans 16 residues. The germline V gene encodes CDR1 ENHRY and CDR2 SYGVKD. V gave up 6 bases and J gave up 2 bases, with 16 bases separating them. Study results and caveats: In 55% to 75% of donors, memory CD4+ clonotypes crossrecognized SARS-CoV-2 and at least one common cold coronavirus spike.

The chain uses TRBV10-3 and TRBJ2-2; D is uncertain. Sequencing used CD4+ T cells from PBMCs, cultured in vitro. The TCR originated in a human donor in good health. Here the CDR3 DNA reads TGTGCCATCAGCGCCGAGACCACAACTAACACCGGGGAGCTGTTTTTT. It is translated as CAISAETTTNTGELFF.